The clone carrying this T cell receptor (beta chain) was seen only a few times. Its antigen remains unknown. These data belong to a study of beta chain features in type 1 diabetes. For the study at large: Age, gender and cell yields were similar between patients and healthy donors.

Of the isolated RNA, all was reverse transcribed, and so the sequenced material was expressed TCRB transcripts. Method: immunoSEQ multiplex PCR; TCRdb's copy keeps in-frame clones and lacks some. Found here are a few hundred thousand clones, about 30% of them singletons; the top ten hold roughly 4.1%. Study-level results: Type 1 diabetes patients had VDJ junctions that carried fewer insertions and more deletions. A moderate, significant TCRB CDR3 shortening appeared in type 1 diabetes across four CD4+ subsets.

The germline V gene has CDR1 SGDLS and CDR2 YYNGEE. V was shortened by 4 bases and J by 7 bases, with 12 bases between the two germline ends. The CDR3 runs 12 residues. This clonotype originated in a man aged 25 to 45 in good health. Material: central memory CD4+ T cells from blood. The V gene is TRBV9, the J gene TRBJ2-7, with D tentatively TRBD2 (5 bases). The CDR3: CASSLAGGEQYF. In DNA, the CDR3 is TGTGCCAGCAGCCTGGCCGGAGGTGAGCAGTACTTC.